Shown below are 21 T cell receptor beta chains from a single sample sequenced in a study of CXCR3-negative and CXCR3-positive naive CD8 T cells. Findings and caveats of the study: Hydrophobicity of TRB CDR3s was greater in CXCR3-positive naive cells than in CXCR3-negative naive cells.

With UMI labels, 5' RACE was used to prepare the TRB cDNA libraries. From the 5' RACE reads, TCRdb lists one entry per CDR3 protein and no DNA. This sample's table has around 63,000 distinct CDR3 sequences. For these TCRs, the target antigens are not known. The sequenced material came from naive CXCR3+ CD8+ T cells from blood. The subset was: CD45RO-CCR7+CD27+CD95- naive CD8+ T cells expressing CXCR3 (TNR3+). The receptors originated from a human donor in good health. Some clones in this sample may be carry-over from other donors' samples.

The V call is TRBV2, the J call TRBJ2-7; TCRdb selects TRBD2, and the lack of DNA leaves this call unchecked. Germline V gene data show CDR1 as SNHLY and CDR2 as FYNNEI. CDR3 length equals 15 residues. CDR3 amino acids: CASSEGRDLTYEQYF. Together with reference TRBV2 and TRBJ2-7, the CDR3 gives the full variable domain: EPEVTQTPSHQVTQMGQEVILRCVPISNHLYFYWYRQILGQKVEFLVSFYNNEISEKSEIFDDQFSVERPDGSNFTLKIRSTKLEDSAMYFCASSEGRDLTYEQYFGPGTRLTVT.

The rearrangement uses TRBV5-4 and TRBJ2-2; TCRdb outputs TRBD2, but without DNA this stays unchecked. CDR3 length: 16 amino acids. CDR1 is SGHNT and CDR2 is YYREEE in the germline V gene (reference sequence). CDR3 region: CASSLGAGVVTGELFF.

CDR3 region: CSVEAGGGVHSNTGELFF. The chain couples TRBV29-1 to TRBJ2-2; the D call from TCRdb, TRBD2, cannot be confirmed without DNA. The CDR3 has 18 amino acids. Germline assignment: CDR1 SQVTM and CDR2 ANQGSEA.

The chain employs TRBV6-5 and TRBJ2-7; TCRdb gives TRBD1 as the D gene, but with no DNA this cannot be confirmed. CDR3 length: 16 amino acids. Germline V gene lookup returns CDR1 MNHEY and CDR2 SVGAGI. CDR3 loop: CASSPLGQGLSYEQYF.

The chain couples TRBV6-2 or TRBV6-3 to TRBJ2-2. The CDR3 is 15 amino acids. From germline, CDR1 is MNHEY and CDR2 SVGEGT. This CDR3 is CASSYSMMRTGELFF.

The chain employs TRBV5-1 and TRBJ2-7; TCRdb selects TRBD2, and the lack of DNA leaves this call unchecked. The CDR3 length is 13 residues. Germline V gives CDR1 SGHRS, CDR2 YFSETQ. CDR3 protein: CATSLGGPYEQYF.

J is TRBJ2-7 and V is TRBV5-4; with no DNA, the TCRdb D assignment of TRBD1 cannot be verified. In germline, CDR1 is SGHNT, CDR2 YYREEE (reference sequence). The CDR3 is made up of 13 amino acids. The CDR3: CASSPWDTLEQYF.

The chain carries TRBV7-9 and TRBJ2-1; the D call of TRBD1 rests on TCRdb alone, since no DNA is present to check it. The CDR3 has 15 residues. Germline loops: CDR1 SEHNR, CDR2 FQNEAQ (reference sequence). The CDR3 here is CASSSQDRAYNEQFF.

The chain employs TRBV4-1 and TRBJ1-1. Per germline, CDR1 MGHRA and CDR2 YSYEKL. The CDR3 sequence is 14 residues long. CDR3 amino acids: CASSQVSYRPEAFF.

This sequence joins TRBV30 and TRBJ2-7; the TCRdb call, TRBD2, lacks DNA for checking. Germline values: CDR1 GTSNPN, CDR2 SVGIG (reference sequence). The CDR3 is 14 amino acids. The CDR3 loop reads CAWTPSGGSYEQYF.

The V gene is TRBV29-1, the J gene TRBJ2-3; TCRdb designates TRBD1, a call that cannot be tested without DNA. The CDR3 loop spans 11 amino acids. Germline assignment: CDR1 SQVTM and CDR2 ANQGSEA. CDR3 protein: CSVLVSGGEDF.

The CDR3 region is CASRGSGTGSYEQYF. This chain joins TRBV5-6 and TRBJ2-7; TCRdb indicates TRBD1, and absent DNA this call remains unverified. This CDR3 contains 15 residues. The germline CDR1 and CDR2 sequences are SGHDT and YYEEEE.

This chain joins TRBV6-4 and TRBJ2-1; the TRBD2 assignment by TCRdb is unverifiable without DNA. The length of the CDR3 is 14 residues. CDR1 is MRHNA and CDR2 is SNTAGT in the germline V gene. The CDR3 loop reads CASQIAGGYNEQFF.

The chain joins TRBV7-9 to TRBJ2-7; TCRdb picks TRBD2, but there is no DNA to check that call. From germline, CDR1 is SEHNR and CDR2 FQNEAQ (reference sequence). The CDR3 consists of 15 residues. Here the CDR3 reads CASSATSGGSYEQYF. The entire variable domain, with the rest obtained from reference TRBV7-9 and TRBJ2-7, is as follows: DTGVSQNPRHKITKRGQNVTFRCDPISEHNRLYWYRQTLGQGPEFLTYFQNEAQLEKSRLLSDRFSAERPKGSFSTLEIQRTEQGDSAMYLCASSATSGGSYEQYFGPGTRLTVT.

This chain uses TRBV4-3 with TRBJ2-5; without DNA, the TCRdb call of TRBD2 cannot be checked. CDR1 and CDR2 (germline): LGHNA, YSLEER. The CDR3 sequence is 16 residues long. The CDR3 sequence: CASSQDGRGVTETQYF.

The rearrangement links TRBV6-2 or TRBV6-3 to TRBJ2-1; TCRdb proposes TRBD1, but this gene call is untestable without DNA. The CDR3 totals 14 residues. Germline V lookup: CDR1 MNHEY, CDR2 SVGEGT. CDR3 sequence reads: CASSYRQGYNEQFF.

The chain's CDR3 is CASSGGGGAVNEQFF. The chain couples TRBV6-4 to TRBJ2-1; as DNA is missing, the TRBD2 call by TCRdb cannot be tested. This CDR3 is 15 amino acids long. CDR1 is MRHNA, CDR2 SNTAGT, per germline.

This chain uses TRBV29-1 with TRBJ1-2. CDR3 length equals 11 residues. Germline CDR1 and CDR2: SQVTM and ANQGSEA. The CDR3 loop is CSVGDNYGYTF.

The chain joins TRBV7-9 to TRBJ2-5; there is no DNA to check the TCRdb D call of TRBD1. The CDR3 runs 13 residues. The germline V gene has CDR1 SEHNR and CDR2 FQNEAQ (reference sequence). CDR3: CASWGQAPETQYF.

The CDR3 is CASSYPSTSGGQNPIYNEQFF. V gene TRBV6-2 or TRBV6-3 combines with J gene TRBJ2-1; checking the TCRdb D call of TRBD2 is not possible without DNA. The CDR3 has 21 residues. Per the germline V gene, CDR1 is MNHEY and CDR2 is SVGEGT.

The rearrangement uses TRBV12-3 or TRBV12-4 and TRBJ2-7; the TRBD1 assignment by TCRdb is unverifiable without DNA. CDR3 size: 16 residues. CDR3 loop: CASSATGVLGNYEQYF.